This entry features one T cell receptor beta chain sequence. The target antigen is unknown. Trimming left V 1 base short and J 8 bases short, with 11 bases between. Per germline, CDR1 SEHNR and CDR2 FQNEAQ (reference sequence). The CDR3 is 13 residues long. The data derive from a study of siplizumab effects on memory and regulatory T cells. Here immunoSEQ multiplex PCR was the method, and the copy in TCRdb shows in-frame clones only, minus some. The table records tens of thousands of clones, 88% of them present only once. Points from the study as a whole: Contribution to the alloresponse seemed major for naive T cells, which also seemed more diverse than memory cells.

The sequenced material came from Tregs sorted from blood. The V and J genes are TRBV7-9 and TRBJ1-2; D is unclear. The sequence was collected from a human donor in good health. The CDR3 reads CASSLVPRRGYTF. CDR3 DNA sequence: TGTGCCAGCAGCTTAGTCCCCAGGAGAGGCTACACCTTC. The full variable domain, rest sourced from reference TRBV7-9 and TRBJ1-2, is DTGVSQNPRHKITKRGQNVTFRCDPISEHNRLYWYRQTLGQGPEFLTYFQNEAQLEKSRLLSDRFSAERPKGSFSTLEIQRTEQGDSAMYLCASSLVPRRGYTFGSGTRLTVV.